This TCR beta chain was sequenced during a study of blood T cells in healthy people across ages. Trimming pared 0 bases from V and 1 base from J, leaving 13 bases between. The CDR3 runs to 15 residues. CDR1 is DFQATT and CDR2 is SNEGSKA in the germline V gene (reference sequence). This clonotype appeared many times. The authors ran a second PCR of about 6 to 11 cycles using a sample-barcoded 5' primer and a J-beta primer mix. TCRdb itself ran the 5' RACE reads through MiXCR, one entry per CDR3 protein. The table records 800,000 or so distinct CDR3 sequences, about 59% of them present only once. The rearrangement uses TRBV20-1 and TRBJ2-7; D is possibly TRBD1 (6 bases). This clonotype was sampled from a man in his thirties or forties in good health. Sequences were obtained from blood. The CDR3 DNA follows: TGCAGTGCTAGAGATTTATTACAGGGATCCTACGAGCAGTACTTC. The encoded protein is CSARDLLQGSYEQYF.